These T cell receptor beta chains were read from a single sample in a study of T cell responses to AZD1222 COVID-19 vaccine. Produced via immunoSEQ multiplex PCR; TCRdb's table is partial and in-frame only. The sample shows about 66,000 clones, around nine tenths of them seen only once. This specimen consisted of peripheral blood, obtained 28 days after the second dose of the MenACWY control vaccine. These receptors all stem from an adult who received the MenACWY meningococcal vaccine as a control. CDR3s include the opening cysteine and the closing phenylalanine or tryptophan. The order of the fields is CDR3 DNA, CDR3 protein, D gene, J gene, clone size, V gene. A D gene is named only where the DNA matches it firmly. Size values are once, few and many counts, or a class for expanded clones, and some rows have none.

CDR3nt: TGTGCCAGCAGCCAAGAGGGTGGATTAGGGGAGGGCGGCTACACCTTC; CDR3aa: CASSQEGGLGEGGYTF; d_gene: NA; j_gene: TRBJ1-2; abundance: NA; v_gene: TRBV3-1/TRBV3-2
CDR3nt: TGTGCCAGCAGTGAAGCGCTTTGGGGGACTGAAGCTTTCTTT; CDR3aa: CASSEALWGTEAFF; d_gene: NA; j_gene: TRBJ1-1; abundance: NA; v_gene: TRBV2
CDR3nt: TGTGCCAGCAGTTACTCCGGGAGATGGACAGATACGCAGTATTTT; CDR3aa: CASSYSGRWTDTQYF; d_gene: NA; j_gene: TRBJ2-3; abundance: once; v_gene: TRBV6-5
CDR3nt: TGCAGTGCTAGAACTTCCTACGAGCAGTACTTC; CDR3aa: CSARTSYEQYF; d_gene: NA; j_gene: TRBJ2-7; abundance: NA; v_gene: TRBV20-1
CDR3nt: TGTGCCACCAGTGATTATCTTGACAGATCGTCGCAGTTCTTC; CDR3aa: CATSDYLDRSSQFF; d_gene: NA; j_gene: TRBJ2-1; abundance: NA; v_gene: TRBV24-1
CDR3nt: TGTGCCTGGAGATCCGGCACAGGGCCTTTAGATACGCAGTATTTT; CDR3aa: CAWRSGTGPLDTQYF; d_gene: NA; j_gene: TRBJ2-3; abundance: NA; v_gene: TRBV30
CDR3nt: TGTGCCAGCAGCGTAGCGGTCGCAGGCGCCTATGGCTACACCTTC; CDR3aa: CASSVAVAGAYGYTF; d_gene: NA; j_gene: TRBJ1-2; abundance: once; v_gene: TRBV9
CDR3nt: TGTGCCAGCAGCTTCGCCGGGGATGGGGAGCAGTACTTC; CDR3aa: CASSFAGDGEQYF; d_gene: NA; j_gene: TRBJ2-7; abundance: NA; v_gene: TRBV7-2
CDR3nt: TGCGCCAGCAGCCAAGAACCCGGGACCCCTATTTTCTACGAGCAGTACTTC; CDR3aa: CASSQEPGTPIFYEQYF; d_gene: NA; j_gene: TRBJ2-7; abundance: NA; v_gene: TRBV4-1
CDR3nt: TGTGCCAGTAGTATAGGAACGGACGGCACCTACGAGCAGTACTTC; CDR3aa: CASSIGTDGTYEQYF; d_gene: NA; j_gene: TRBJ2-7; abundance: NA; v_gene: TRBV19
CDR3nt: TGTGCCAGCAGCTCACTAGGGACAGGGACCTACGAGCAGTACTTC; CDR3aa: CASSSLGTGTYEQYF; d_gene: TRBD1; j_gene: TRBJ2-7; abundance: NA; v_gene: TRBV7-2
CDR3nt: TGTGCCTGGATCCCAGGAGGGACGCAGTATTTT; CDR3aa: CAWIPGGTQYF; d_gene: NA; j_gene: TRBJ2-3; abundance: NA; v_gene: TRBV30
CDR3nt: TGTGCCTGGAAAAAGCGGGGGGCAAGGAATGAGCAGTTCTTC; CDR3aa: CAWKKRGARNEQFF; d_gene: TRBD2; j_gene: TRBJ2-1; abundance: NA; v_gene: TRBV30
CDR3nt: TGTGCCAGTAGTATAAGCGGGCTTCTGTTCACAGATACGCAGTATTTT; CDR3aa: CASSISGLLFTDTQYF; d_gene: NA; j_gene: TRBJ2-3; abundance: NA; v_gene: TRBV19
CDR3nt: TGTGCCAGCAGTCTGGACAGGGGATCGGGCACCACCCAGTACTTC; CDR3aa: CASSLDRGSGTTQYF; d_gene: TRBD1; j_gene: TRBJ2-5; abundance: NA; v_gene: TRBV2
CDR3nt: TGTGCCAGCAGTCACGACCAGTATGGCTACACCTTC; CDR3aa: CASSHDQYGYTF; d_gene: NA; j_gene: TRBJ1-2; abundance: few; v_gene: TRBV2